These 15 T cell receptor beta chains were sequenced from one sample in a study of blood T cell repertoires in COVID-19 (dated by TCRdb to 2018 to 2020). Library preparation was by the immunoSEQ multiplex PCR assay. TCRdb retrieved this table from immuneACCESS and kept in-frame rearrangements only. Not all clones are present; in checked studies, unresolved V genes account for under half, and no reason is known for the remainder. The sample records 300,000 to 400,000 clones, roughly nine tenths of which are singletons. Jointly, the top ten make up approximately 1% of the sample. The sequenced material came from PBMCs or T cells enriched from blood (not recorded which). These receptors came from a man between 18 and 35 years old who had recovered from COVID-19.

The rearrangement joins TRBV10-3 to TRBJ2-1; TRBD2 aligns across 12 bases. There are 18 residues in the CDR3. CDR1 ENHRY and CDR2 SYGVKD come from the germline V gene. With 2 bases clipped from V and 8 bases from J, the junction kept 13 bases outside the gene matches. For the CDR3, the DNA is TGTGCCATCAGTGAGCCCCACTCTAGCGGGGGGGCCGGTGATGAGCAGTTCTTC. Translated: CAISEPHSSGGAGDEQFF.

The chain combines TRBV7-2 with TRBJ2-7; D unclear. In germline, CDR1 is SGHTA, CDR2 FQGNSA. V was trimmed by 3 bases and J by 5 bases, leaving 11 bases between them. CDR3 length: 13 residues. CDR3 region: CASSFGQVNEQYF. CDR3 DNA: TGTGCCAGCAGCTTCGGCCAGGTGAACGAGCAGTACTTC. Combining the CDR3 with reference TRBV7-2 and TRBJ2-7 gives the whole variable domain GAGVSQSPSNKVTEKGKDVELRCDPISGHTALYWYRQSLGQGLEFLIYFQGNSAPDKSGLPSDRFSAERTGGSVSTLTIQRTQQEDSAVYLCASSFGQVNEQYFGPGTRLTVT.

The rearrangement joins TRBV6-5 to TRBJ1-1; 8 bases map to TRBD1. With V trimmed by 5 bases and J by 4 bases, 9 bases remained unmatched. The CDR3 is made up of 15 amino acids. Germline-derived CDR1 and CDR2 are MNHEY and SVGAGI. The CDR3 DNA reads as TGTGCCAGCAGTAACAGGGGGGGCGTAAGCACTGAAGCTTTCTTT. Translation gives CASSNRGGVSTEAFF.

V and J are TRBV7-2 and TRBJ2-6; unclear D gene. Germline assignment: CDR1 SGHTA and CDR2 FQGNSA. The CDR3 has 18 residues. The ends were cut back, 1 base at V and 0 bases at J, with 13 bases in the middle. As DNA, the CDR3 is TGTGCCAGCAGCTTAGAATACAGTTACCGCTCTGGGGCCAACGTCCTGACTTTC. It specifies CASSLEYSYRSGANVLTF. Supplemented by reference TRBV7-2 and TRBJ2-6, the full variable domain reads GAGVSQSPSNKVTEKGKDVELRCDPISGHTALYWYRQSLGQGLEFLIYFQGNSAPDKSGLPSDRFSAERTGGSVSTLTIQRTQQEDSAVYLCASSLEYSYRSGANVLTFGAGSRLTVL.

The rearrangement uses TRBV19 and TRBJ2-1; 8 nucleotides match TRBD1. Trimming took 4 bases from V and 4 from J; bases not matched to a gene: 3. From germline, CDR1 is LNHDA and CDR2 SQIVND (reference sequence). This CDR3 has 14 amino acids. Written as DNA, the CDR3 is TGTGCCAGTAGTAAGACAGGGGAATACAATGAGCAGTTCTTC. This codes for CASSKTGEYNEQFF.

This clone was seen a few times. The rearrangement links TRBV18 to TRBJ1-2, with TRBD1 matching 7 bases. The V segment lost 5 bases and the J segment 8 bases; nucleotides outside the gene matches: 8. The CDR3 covers 13 residues. Germline assignment: CDR1 KGHSH and CDR2 LQKENI. The CDR3 spells CASSTGQAGGYTF. DNA for the CDR3: TGTGCCAGCTCAACCGGACAGGCGGGAGGCTACACCTTC. The full variable domain, completed using reference TRBV18 and TRBJ1-2, is NAGVMQNPRHLVRRRGQEARLRCSPMKGHSHVYWYRQLPEEGLKFMVYLQKENIIDESGMPKERFSAEFPKEGPSILRIQQVVRGDSAAYFCASSTGQAGGYTFGSGTRLTVV.

The gene calls are TRBV27 and TRBJ2-7; 10 bases map to TRBD2. The V and J ends lost 3 bases and 6 bases, in that order; junction bases with no gene match: 8. Germline loops: CDR1 MNHEY, CDR2 SMNVEV (reference sequence). This CDR3 comprises 15 residues. The CDR3 reads CASSFSTSGKGEQYF. CDR3 coding DNA: TGTGCCAGCAGTTTTTCTACTAGCGGGAAGGGCGAGCAGTACTTC.

This chain connects TRBV18 to TRBJ2-1; 9 nucleotides line up with TRBD2. CDR3 size: 15 residues. J gave up 9 bases and V 6 bases, and 12 bases lay outside the gene matches. Germline V gives CDR1 KGHSH, CDR2 LQKENI. The CDR3 nucleotides are TGTGCCAGCTCCCCTACTAGCGGGCGGGGTTTTGAGCAGTTCTTC. It translates to CASSPTSGRGFEQFF.

The V gene is TRBV4-1, the J gene TRBJ2-1; possibly TRBD2 for D (7 bases). Germline CDR1 and CDR2: MGHRA and YSYEKL. V was trimmed by 4 bases and J by 2 bases, leaving 12 bases between them. The CDR3 has 15 residues. CDR3 sequence reads: CASSPGGGPYNEQFF. CDR3 nucleotide sequence: TGCGCCAGCAGCCCGGGGGGCGGCCCCTACAATGAGCAGTTCTTC.

This chain links TRBV7-3 with TRBJ2-1; TRBD1 matches 10 bases. The CDR3 is 14 amino acids. CDR1 and CDR2 (germline): SGHTA, FQGTGA. The junction had 4 bases not matched to a gene; V was cut back by 5 bases and J by 6 bases. The CDR3 is CASSPGTGVNEQFF. The CDR3 nucleotides read TGTGCCAGCAGCCCCGGGACAGGGGTCAATGAGCAGTTCTTC.

This rearrangement joins TRBV10-3 to TRBJ2-1; no clear D gene. Germline CDR1 ENHRY, CDR2 SYGVKD. The length of the CDR3 is 14 residues. Trimming shortened V by 0 bases and J by 7 bases, and 10 bases separated the two germline ends. As DNA, the CDR3 is TGTGCCATCAGTGAGTCGCTAAGCGATAATGAGCAGTTCTTC. Protein sequence: CAISESLSDNEQFF.

The chain joins TRBV6-5 to TRBJ2-1; TRBD2 matches 10 bases. Germline assignment: CDR1 MNHEY and CDR2 SVGAGI. V dropped 0 bases and J dropped 3; count of bases not matched to a gene: 2. The CDR3 has 16 residues. CDR3 in DNA: TGTGCCAGCAGTTACTCGTGGACTAGCGGCTACAATGAGCAGTTCTTC. It is translated as CASSYSWTSGYNEQFF.

V is TRBV3-1 (or the pseudogene TRBV3-2) and J is TRBJ2-3; 10 bases line up with TRBD2. Germline CDR1 and CDR2: LGHDT and YNNKEL (reference sequence). V lost 8 bases and J lost 3; bases outside the gene matches: 8. The CDR3 length is 15 residues. Here the CDR3 reads CASQLTSGTTDTQYF. DNA of the CDR3: TGTGCCAGCCAGCTTACTAGCGGGACTACAGATACGCAGTATTTT.

The chain has TRBV7-9 and TRBJ1-1, with TRBD1 matching 7 bases. This CDR3 comprises 15 residues. Trimming removed 4 bases from V and 5 bases from J; junction bases left unmatched: 10. Per the germline V gene, CDR1 is SEHNR and CDR2 is FQNEAQ (reference sequence). CDR3 sequence reads: CASSSADRAGTEAFF. CDR3 in DNA: TGTGCCAGCAGCTCCGCCGACAGGGCCGGAACTGAAGCTTTCTTT.

This clone was seen only once. V and J are TRBV30 and TRBJ2-3; 12 bases map to TRBD1. This CDR3 region has 19 residues. From germline, CDR1 is GTSNPN and CDR2 SVGIG (reference sequence). The V gene end was trimmed by 0 bases and the J gene end by 7 bases; junction bases not matched to a gene: 17. CDR3 amino acids: CAWSVISGDRGRSGYTQYF. The CDR3 DNA is TGTGCCTGGAGTGTGATTTCCGGGGACAGGGGGCGCTCAGGATATACGCAGTATTTT.